This T cell receptor (beta chain) was identified in a study of blood T cell repertoires in COVID-19. Across the whole study: Samples taken during acute and convalescent COVID-19 were collected in the United States, Italy and Spain.

In the study's own analysis: Reference gene primer amplification gave estimated nucleated cell counts. Repertoires were generated with immunoSEQ multiplex PCR, while TCRdb's copy carries only in-frame clones and drops some. V and J calls and clone size are as listed in that table; D and trimming were resolved from the DNA. The sample includes 400,000 to 550,000 clones, around 89% of them seen just once. The germline CDR1 and CDR2 sequences are KGHSH and LQKENI. The V end was cut by 3 bases, the J end by 4 bases, with 3 bases between. The CDR3 covers 12 residues. V usage is TRBV18 and J usage is TRBJ2-2; D remains unclear. Sequenced sample: peripheral blood. This receptor was obtained from a woman in her thirties with acute or convalescent COVID-19. In DNA form, the CDR3 reads TGTGCCAGCTCACCGAGCACCGGGGAGCTGTTTTTT. This codes for CASSPSTGELFF.